The 24 T cell receptor beta chains reported below all come from one sample, sequenced in a study of T cells after yellow fever vaccination. MiXCR, applied by TCRdb to the 5' RACE reads, yields one record per CDR3 protein. The table records some 320,000 distinct CDR3 sequences, around 10% of them present only once. The sequencing here drew on CD4+ T cells sorted from PBMCs, taken 5 days after the yellow fever booster vaccination. Receptors were obtained from a man younger than 35 who received the YFV17D yellow fever vaccine.

This clonotype was picked up a small number of times. This chain links TRBV12-3 or TRBV12-4 with TRBJ1-5; D possibly corresponds to TRBD1 (5 bases). Trimming stripped 6 bases from V and 3 bases from J, with 24 bases between. This CDR3 has 18 amino acids. The CDR3 sequence: CASSQDFLGGVNNQPQHF. The CDR3, as DNA: TGTGCCAGCAGCCAGGACTTCCTCGGAGGGGTGAACAATCAGCCCCAGCATTTT.

There are a few counts of this clonotype. The chain has TRBV20-1 and TRBJ2-5; 8 bases agree with TRBD2. Germline CDR1 and CDR2: DFQATT and SNEGSKA (reference sequence). Germline trimming cut 5 bases from V and 3 bases from J; bases unmatched to any gene: 20. The CDR3 is made up of 18 amino acids. Here the CDR3 DNA reads TGCAGTGCTGGCGAGACTACGACGCGGGGGGCGCAGGAAGAGACCCAGTACTTC. Protein: CSAGETTTRGAQEETQYF.

This rearrangement joins TRBV6-4 to TRBJ2-2; 7 bases line up with TRBD2. The V gene end was trimmed by 5 bases and the J gene end by 7 bases; junction bases not matched to a gene: 7. The germline gives CDR1 MRHNA, CDR2 SNTAGT. The CDR3 extends over 14 amino acids. CDR3 nucleotide sequence: TGTGCCAGCAGTCGAACTAGCGCGGGCGGGGAGCTGTTTTTT. It specifies CASSRTSAGGELFF.

This clonotype turned up a few times. The CDR3 protein is CATTQTGGTGTEAFF. As DNA, the CDR3 is TGTGCCACCACCCAAACAGGGGGTACAGGCACTGAAGCTTTCTTT. V is TRBV12-3 or TRBV12-4 and J is TRBJ1-1; 8 bases align to TRBD1. This CDR3 region has 15 residues. Unmatched junction bases numbered 14, after V lost 10 bases and J lost 4 bases.

Ten or more counts support this clonotype. The V and J genes are TRBV20-1 and TRBJ2-2, with a weak D call TRBD2 (7 bases). The CDR3 consists of 14 residues. Germline lookup yields CDR1 DFQATT and CDR2 SNEGSKA (reference sequence). V lost 5 bases and J lost 4, with 14 bases in between. The CDR3 is CSARGGGPTGELFF. The DNA of the CDR3 is TGCAGTGCTCGAGGGGGGGGCCCCACCGGGGAGCTGTTTTTT.

The V gene is TRBV20-1, the J gene TRBJ1-2; D gene uncertain. CDR1 is DFQATT and CDR2 is SNEGSKA in the germline V gene (reference sequence). The CDR3 extends over 12 amino acids. Trimming stripped 3 bases from V and 4 bases from J, with 9 bases between. The DNA of the CDR3 is TGCAGTGCTAGGGTGGCCTCCTATGGCTACACCTTC. It codes for CSARVASYGYTF.

V gene TRBV4-1 combines with J gene TRBJ1-1, with 8 bases fitting TRBD1. With V trimmed by 4 bases and J by 1 base, 8 bases remained unmatched. The CDR3 runs to 16 residues. Per germline, CDR1 MGHRA and CDR2 YSYEKL. For the CDR3, the DNA is TGCGCCAGCAGCCGGCCAGGACAGGGTAGGAACACTGAAGCTTTCTTT. This translates into CASSRPGQGRNTEAFF.

This clonotype was counted a few times. This chain links TRBV4-3 with TRBJ1-6, with 9 bases fitting TRBD1. CDR3 size: 16 residues. V lost 0 bases and J lost 6; bases outside the gene matches: 3. CDR1 is LGHNA and CDR2 is YSLEER in the germline V gene. The CDR3: CASSQDPGQGNSPLHF. CDR3 in DNA: TGCGCCAGCAGCCAAGATCCGGGACAGGGTAATTCACCCCTCCACTTT.

This chain uses TRBV7-3 with TRBJ2-3; TRBD2 matches at 8 bases. The ends lost 2 bases at V and 5 bases at J; junction bases unmatched: 6. This CDR3 region has 15 residues. From germline, CDR1 is SGHTA and CDR2 FQGTGA. In DNA, the CDR3 is TGTGCCAGCAGCTTACAGGCGGGGGGCATAGATACGCAGTATTTT. Translation: CASSLQAGGIDTQYF.

This rearrangement joins TRBV4-1 to TRBJ2-3, with 8 bases that match TRBD2. The CDR3 runs 17 residues. Germline CDR1 and CDR2: MGHRA and YSYEKL. V was clipped by 8 bases and J by 6 bases; unmatched bases: 19. The CDR3 DNA follows: TGCGCCAGCCGAAGCCTTTTATTTAGCGGGGCCATTGATACGCAGTATTTT. This codes for CASRSLLFSGAIDTQYF.

This clonotype was counted only a few times. The chain joins TRBV5-6 to TRBJ2-3, with 9 positions matching TRBD1. The trim removed 2 bases at V and 3 bases at J, leaving 4 bases unmatched. The CDR3 spans 15 residues. Germline V gene lookup returns CDR1 SGHDT and CDR2 YYEEEE. The CDR3 sequence is CASSFVTGGTDTQYF. The CDR3, as DNA: TGTGCCAGCAGCTTCGTGACAGGGGGAACAGATACGCAGTATTTT.

This chain uses TRBV6-5 with TRBJ2-5; D is possibly TRBD1 (6 bases). This CDR3 is built from 13 residues. V lost 6 bases and J 2 bases, leaving 10 bases between the germline ends. CDR1 is MNHEY, CDR2 SVGAGI, per germline. The CDR3: CASRQGEQETQYF. CDR3 nucleotides: TGTGCCAGCAGACAGGGAGAGCAAGAGACCCAGTACTTC.

V usage is TRBV19 and J usage is TRBJ2-7, with 9 bases identical to TRBD1. Per germline, CDR1 LNHDA and CDR2 SQIVND (reference sequence). With 0 bases clipped from V and 1 base from J, the junction kept 1 base outside the gene matches. This CDR3 is 15 amino acids long. CDR3 nucleotides: TGTGCCAGTAGTATAGAGGGACAGGGATCCTACGAGCAGTACTTC. It encodes CASSIEGQGSYEQYF.

The chain joins TRBV24-1 to TRBJ2-2, with 7 bases matching TRBD1. Germline V gene sequence: CDR1 KGHDR, CDR2 SFDVKD. V lost 1 base to trimming and J lost 0 bases; unmatched junction nucleotides: 1. The CDR3 extends over 16 amino acids. The CDR3 DNA follows: TGTGCCACCAGTGATTTAGGGGGCCCGAACACCGGGGAGCTGTTTTTT. Amino acid sequence: CATSDLGGPNTGELFF.

This clonotype has only one observation. J is TRBJ1-5 and V is TRBV19; D unresolved. CDR1 LNHDA and CDR2 SQIVND come from the germline V gene (reference sequence). This CDR3 region has 15 residues. The V end lost 3 bases, the J end lost 2 bases, and 11 bases lay between the germline ends. CDR3 nucleotides: TGTGCCAGTAGTATCGGAGAGGGTGGCAATCAGCCCCAGCATTTT. Translated: CASSIGEGGNQPQHF.

This clonotype was seen many times. V usage is TRBV9 and J usage is TRBJ2-5; 15 bases are a match to TRBD2. The germline V gene has CDR1 SGDLS and CDR2 YYNGEE. This CDR3 has 17 residues. After removal of 4 bases from V and 1 base from J, the junction contained 5 bases not matched to a gene. The CDR3 DNA reads as TGTGCCAGCAGCATCGGACTAGCGGGGGGGATCCAAGAGACCCAGTACTTC. This gives the protein CASSIGLAGGIQETQYF. Full variable domain (outside the CDR3, taken from reference TRBV9 and TRBJ2-5): DSGVTQTPKHLITATGQRVTLRCSPRSGDLSVYWYQQSLDQGLQFLIQYYNGEERAKGNILERFSAQQFPDLHSELNLSSLELGDSALYFCASSIGLAGGIQETQYFGPGTRLLVL.

This rearrangement joins TRBV6-1 to TRBJ2-6; D is unclear. Trimming removed 6 bases from V and 0 bases from J, with 21 bases in between. This CDR3 region has 19 residues. CDR1 is MNHNS and CDR2 is SASEGT in the germline V gene. CDR3 in DNA: TGTGCCAGCAGCAACAAGGGCTCCCGTATTTACTCTGGGGCCAACGTCCTGACTTTC. Translating gives CASSNKGSRIYSGANVLTF.

The rearrangement links TRBV7-2 to TRBJ2-7, with D maybe TRBD1 (6 bases). The V end lost 5 bases, the J end lost 6 bases, and 14 bases lay between the germline ends. Per germline, CDR1 SGHTA and CDR2 FQGNSA. This CDR3 comprises 13 residues. CDR3 nucleotides: TGTGCCAGCAGCCCAATCAGGGGCGGCGAGCAGTACGTC. Protein sequence: CASSPIRGGEQYV.

There are a few counts of this clonotype. V gene TRBV29-1 combines with J gene TRBJ1-4; unclear D gene. CDR3 size: 12 residues. Germline lookup yields CDR1 SQVTM and CDR2 ANQGSEA. V was pared by 4 bases and J by 8 bases, with 11 bases between. The CDR3 is CSVGGSGEKLFF. CDR3 DNA sequence: TGCAGCGTTGGAGGGAGTGGGGAAAAACTGTTTTTT.

This chain joins TRBV2 and TRBJ1-5; 7 bases map to TRBD1. The V and J ends lost 1 base and 5 bases, in that order; junction bases with no gene match: 5. This CDR3 spans 15 amino acids. Per germline, CDR1 SNHLY and CDR2 FYNNEI. CDR3 DNA sequence: TGTGCCAGCAGTGAAGACAGGGGAACTCATCAGCCCCAGCATTTT. It specifies CASSEDRGTHQPQHF.

This clonotype was seen many times. V gene TRBV4-3 combines with J gene TRBJ1-4; maybe TRBD1 (6 bases). The CDR3 is made up of 16 amino acids. V was pared by 2 bases and J by 5 bases, with 15 bases between. The V gene's germline CDR1 is LGHNA and CDR2 YSLEER. The CDR3: CASSQRGTLLNEKLFF. The CDR3 DNA follows: TGCGCCAGCAGCCAAAGGGGGACACTTCTGAATGAAAAACTGTTTTTT.

In its sample, this clonotype was seen many times. This chain connects TRBV7-2 to TRBJ2-7; D may correspond to TRBD1 or TRBD2 (5 bases each). This CDR3 is 15 amino acids long. V lost 1 base and J lost 5, with 15 bases in between. Looked up from germline, CDR1 is SGHTA and CDR2 is FQGNSA. The CDR3, as DNA: TGTGCCAGCAGCTTAGTGGGGGTTGGGAGCAACGAGCAGTACTTC. It specifies CASSLVGVGSNEQYF.

A few counts support this clonotype. The rearrangement uses TRBV2 and TRBJ2-6; the D gene is possibly TRBD1 (5 bases). Germline assignment: CDR1 SNHLY and CDR2 FYNNEI. The CDR3 contains 15 residues. Trimming pared 6 bases from V and 3 bases from J, leaving 12 bases between. In nucleotides, the CDR3 is TGTGCCAGCAGCCTGGGCACAGGTGGGGCCAACGTCCTGACTTTC. Translating it yields CASSLGTGGANVLTF.

This clonotype was recorded many times. This sequence joins TRBV20-1 and TRBJ2-1, with D possibly matching TRBD2 (7 bases). Trimming stripped 6 bases from V and 9 bases from J, with 12 bases between. Germline V lookup: CDR1 DFQATT, CDR2 SNEGSKA (reference sequence). The CDR3 is 11 residues long. CDR3 in DNA: TGCAGTGCGGGGGGGCCGGGTGAGCAGTTCTTC. Translation: CSAGGPGEQFF.